Following are 8 T cell receptor beta chains from one sample sequenced in a study of cytomegalovirus exposure and HLA in healthy donors. The PCR used 60 Vbeta and 13 Jbeta primers. This table comes from immunoSEQ multiplex PCR, and its TCRdb copy is limited to in-frame clones, with some not included. The sample holds about 130,000 clones, roughly two thirds seen once. Sequenced: PBMCs. These receptors all come from a man aged 30 to 39 in good health and CMV-seropositive.

V usage is TRBV2 and J usage is TRBJ1-5, with D unresolved. This CDR3 is 11 amino acids long. V lost 6 bases, J lost 10 bases, and 10 bases lay in between. Germline V gene sequence: CDR1 SNHLY, CDR2 FYNNEI. This CDR3 reads CASRLEFPQHF. In DNA, the CDR3 is TGTGCCAGCAGGTTAGAATTCCCCCAGCATTTT.

The chain joins TRBV2 to TRBJ1-2, with TRBD1 identical over 8 bases. The germline gives CDR1 SNHLY, CDR2 FYNNEI. The CDR3 is made up of 14 amino acids. With V trimmed by 4 bases and J by 3 bases, 4 bases remained unmatched. The CDR3 DNA follows: TGTGCCAGCAGTGGCCAGGGGGCACACTATGGCTACACCTTC. As protein: CASSGQGAHYGYTF.

J is TRBJ1-3 and V is TRBV28, with D hard to call. The V end lost 5 bases, the J end lost 4 bases, and 21 bases lay between the germline ends. Germline loops: CDR1 MDHEN, CDR2 SYDVKM. This CDR3 region has 17 residues. Here the CDR3 DNA reads TGTGCCAGCAGTCCTCAGCGAGGAACAAATTGGGGAAACACCATATATTTT. This gives the protein CASSPQRGTNWGNTIYF.

V and J are TRBV7-3 and TRBJ2-2, with TRBD1 matching over 8 bases. Germline V lookup: CDR1 SGHTA, CDR2 FQGTGA. The CDR3 totals 16 residues. V lost 5 bases, J lost 3 bases, and 8 bases stayed unmatched. CDR3 loop: CASSPGTGADTGELFF. In DNA, the CDR3 is TGTGCCAGCAGCCCTGGGACAGGCGCGGACACCGGGGAGCTGTTTTTT.

The chain couples TRBV7-9 to TRBJ2-3; TRBD2 agrees at 12 bases. Germline loops: CDR1 SEHNR, CDR2 FQNEAQ (reference sequence). With 1 base clipped from V and 2 bases from J, the junction kept 4 bases outside the gene matches. The CDR3 is made up of 17 amino acids. The CDR3 sequence is CASSLGGTSGHTDTQYF. CDR3 nucleotide sequence: TGTGCCAGCAGCTTAGGAGGGACTAGCGGGCACACAGATACGCAGTATTTT.

The rearrangement uses TRBV4-2 and TRBJ1-3; D is ambiguous. Trimming took off 4 bases at V and 7 bases at J, with 23 bases between the two ends. CDR3 length equals 17 residues. The germline V gene has CDR1 LGHNA and CDR2 YNFKEQ. In nucleotides, the CDR3 is TGTGCCAGCAGCCGAGGCGGTCCGTCGGGTACTCGGAACACCATATATTTT. It translates to CASSRGGPSGTRNTIYF.

In nucleotides, the CDR3 is TGTGCCAGCAGTGGACTTGCGGGAACCTACGAGCAGTACTTC. Protein sequence: CASSGLAGTYEQYF. The chain couples TRBV2 to TRBJ2-7, with a possible D match to TRBD2 (6 bases). V was trimmed by 4 bases and J by 2 bases, leaving 12 bases between them. The CDR3 covers 14 residues. Germline V gives CDR1 SNHLY, CDR2 FYNNEI. Full variable domain (outside the CDR3, taken from reference TRBV2 and TRBJ2-7): EPEVTQTPSHQVTQMGQEVILRCVPISNHLYFYWYRQILGQKVEFLVSFYNNEISEKSEIFDDQFSVERPDGSNFTLKIRSTKLEDSAMYFCASSGLAGTYEQYFGPGTRLTVT.

The V and J genes are TRBV5-1 and TRBJ1-2, with TRBD1 as a possible D gene (5 bases). The CDR3 runs 15 residues. Deletions cut 4 bases from V and 1 base from J, with 14 bases between. Looked up from germline, CDR1 is SGHRS and CDR2 is YFSETQ. For the CDR3, the DNA is TGCGCCAGCAGCCCGTATCAGGGTTTTAACTATGGCTACACCTTC. Amino acids: CASSPYQGFNYGYTF.